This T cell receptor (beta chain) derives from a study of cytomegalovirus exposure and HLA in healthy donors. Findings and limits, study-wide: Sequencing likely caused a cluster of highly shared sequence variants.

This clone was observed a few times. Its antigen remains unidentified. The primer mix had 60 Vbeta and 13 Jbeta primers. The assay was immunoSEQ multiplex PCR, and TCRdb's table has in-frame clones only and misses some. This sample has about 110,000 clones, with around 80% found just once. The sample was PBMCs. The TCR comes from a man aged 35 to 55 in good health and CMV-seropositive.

The CDR3 sequence is CASSFQVTATNEKLFF. The CDR3 DNA follows: TGTGCCAGCAGCTTCCAGGTTACCGCAACTAATGAAAAACTGTTTTTT. J is TRBJ1-4 and V is TRBV11-1; D call uncertain. Germline CDR1 SGHAT, CDR2 FQDESV (reference sequence). V was trimmed by 3 bases and J by 0 bases, leaving 11 bases between them. The CDR3 runs to 16 residues.